This entry concerns a single TCR beta chain. The antigen it recognizes is unknown. Base qualities are not at hand, and no much larger clone is one base apart. Each donor gave one peripheral blood draw, averaging approximately 0.11 L, which was collected into heparinised tubes. A BD FACSAria II was used to sort naive, central memory, regulatory and stem cell-like memory CD4+ T cells with a panel that included CD45RO, CCR7, CD25, CD127, CD95 and CD27. Every sorted population had a purity above 95%. PBMCs were isolated immediately by Lymphoprep density gradient centrifugation and stained directly without culture. So that batch effects would be minimized, each experiment stained and sorted samples in pairs, pairing one healthy donor with one patient. The High Capacity cDNA Reverse Transcription Kit was used to reverse transcribe all of the isolated RNA, meaning that expressed TCRB transcripts were what got sequenced. Naive, central memory and regulatory T cell samples underwent deep immunoSEQ sequencing, averaging approximately 3.5 million total reads per sample. After sorted cells were lysed in RLT buffer, RNA was extracted with DNase-treated RNeasy Micro or Mini kits, with the choice depending on cell number. To prevent cross-contamination, every cell subset was processed on its own, while patient and healthy donor samples were processed together. The immunoSEQ multiplex PCR was used to amplify TCRB sequences from cDNA, yielding 87-bp fragments that span the CDR3 region. The amplicons were sequenced using the Illumina HiSeq platform. As for the authors' bioinformatics: PCR bias was corrected computationally using synthetic template baselines, and reads within Hamming distance 2 were collapsed, with unmergeable singletons discarded. By aligning reads against IMGT, V, D and J genes, CDR3 length, and insertions or deletions at six rearrangement sites were assigned. Within each subset, clonotype counts were normalized to the number of sorted cells before true diversity and Gini coefficients were calculated with the tcR R package. Repertoire sharing was quantified using the overlap coefficient calculated on TCRB nucleotide sequences. The immuneACCESS repertoire file appears here via TCRdb, limited to in-frame rearrangements. These files lack a portion of the clones; in checked studies, under half of the deficit traces to unresolved V genes, and the cause of the others is not known. The DNA was the basis for D and trimming; V, J and clone size are from that table. This sample holds more than 30,000 clones; around 60% were observed only once. 2% to 2.5% of the sample is held by the ten biggest clonotypes.

The source of the sample is a study of beta chain features in type 1 diabetes listed by TCRdb under 2018. As for the study more broadly: Patients and healthy donors did not differ in mean age, gender distribution, total cell number or subset yield. Across all samples, approximately 100 million sorted cells were examined, and cell number per subset correlated strongly with RNA yield. The study compared the TCRB repertoires of sorted circulating CD4+ T cell subsets in recently diagnosed type 1 diabetes patients with those in matched healthy donors. Whereas all 30 or so donors provided naive and central memory subsets, regulatory and stem cell-like memory subsets were isolated from just 8 patients and roughly eight healthy donors.

General conclusions and limits of the study: Type 1 diabetes patients showed a moderate but significant shortening of TCRB CDR3 length in all four CD4+ subsets. Because small numbers of individuals were included in the HLA sub-analyses, any influence of HLA type on TCRB rearrangement was left unresolved. Shorter templates might be favored by PCR, yet because patient and control samples were amplified and corrected together, any such skew would affect both groups equally. Because cDNA was sequenced instead of genomic DNA, activated cells with high expression could be over-represented, although the groups did not differ in activation or CD3 levels. The naive, central memory and regulatory TCRB repertoires appeared to resemble one another more closely among patients than among healthy donors. At VDJ recombination sites, patients with type 1 diabetes made fewer insertions and deleted more nucleotides, a pattern implying thymic rearrangement abnormalities.

Sequences were obtained from Tregs from blood. In the paper's terms, the cell subset or site label means: regulatory CD4+ T cells. This clonotype originated in a woman aged 30 to 39 in good health.

The DNA reads TGTGCCAGCAGCTTGCTGTCAGCTGGAGGGAACACAGATACGCAGTATTTT. It translates to CASSLLSAGGNTDTQYF. The sequence joins TRBV5-6 to TRBJ2-3; TRBD2 is possibly the D segment (6 matching bases). The germline V gene supplies CDR1 SGHDT and CDR2 YYEEEE. The trim is 1 base for V and 2 bases for J, with a gap of 17 bases between the germline ends. From its cysteine to its phenylalanine, the CDR3 spans 17 amino acids. The read is trimmed to its CDR3 DNA, 51 bases read in frame from base 1. The full variable domain, completed from the reference TRBV5-6 and TRBJ2-3 proteins outside the CDR3, reads DAGVTQSPTHLIKTRGQQVTLRCSPKSGHDTVSWYQQALGQGPQFIFQYYEEEERQRGNFPDRFSGHQFPNYSSELNVNALLLGDSALYLCASSLLSAGGNTDTQYFGPGTRLTVL.